This T cell receptor (beta chain) was captured in a study of T cells in Graves' hyperthyroidism and ophthalmopathy. Study findings and constraints: A median around 6 months before onset, the model predicted ophthalmopathy.

Template material for amplifying TCR beta CDR3 regions consisted of RNA transcripts. A set of HTBI primers served as the primers for a first-round RT-PCR of the TCR CDR3. One entry per CDR3 protein, called by TCRdb with MiXCR from the multiplex PCR reads. The table has 550,000 to 800,000 distinct CDR3 sequences, roughly a sixth seen once; the top ten hold about 16%. Graves' hyperthyroidism without ophthalmopathy progression within 18 months was termed stable. Uncontrolled infections, other autoimmune diseases, pregnancy or lactation led to exclusion of patients. Worth noting for this clonotype: The antigen is unknown.

The specimen sequenced was blood. The receptor was isolated from a man aged 45-65 years with Graves' hyperthyroidism.

Here the CDR3 reads CASSLSGTGYNEQFF. The CDR3 region has the DNA TGTGCCAGCAGTTTGAGTGGGACCGGATACAATGAGCAGTTCTTC. The V and J genes are TRBV27 and TRBJ2-1; D may correspond to TRBD1 or TRBD2 (5 bases each). This CDR3 is built from 15 residues. The germline CDR1 and CDR2 sequences are MNHEY and SMNVEV (reference sequence). Trimming took off 3 bases at V and 4 bases at J, with 13 bases between the two ends.